Included here is one T cell receptor (beta chain) sequence, with context. This clone appeared once. Its antigen target is currently unknown. Per-base qualities were not stored, and no clone one base away is much larger. TCRbeta CDR3 regions were amplified from genomic DNA by means of the immunoSEQ Assay, a bias-controlled multiplex PCR. In the original analysis: The number of nucleated cells in each sample was estimated from the amplification of reference gene primers within the assay. Sequence reads were collapsed and filtered to measure the absolute abundance of every unique TCRbeta CDR3 rearrangement. For each sample, productive Simpson clonality was calculated as the square root of Simpson's diversity index across productive rearrangements. The source is immuneACCESS, and TCRdb retained only in-frame sequences with V and J called. Part of the clones is not carried over; for the studies checked, unresolved V genes explain less than half of this, and the remainder is unexplained. Clone size and V and J calls were adopted from that table, with D and trimming inferred from the DNA. The sample table lists roughly 170,000 clones, 82% of them with a count of one. 15% to 20% of the sample comes from the top ten.

This sample is drawn from a study of blood T cell repertoires in COVID-19 (dated by TCRdb to about 2020). As for the study more broadly: The collaborator samples originated in the United States, Italy and Spain and spanned the acute and convalescent phases of COVID-19. The repertoires were released in a freely available public database intended as a resource for research on the immune response to SARS-CoV-2. Sample metadata almost always included a de-identified subject ID, COVID-19 status, age in years and sex. The dataset comprised deeply sampled blood TCRbeta repertoires from subjects exposed to, actively infected with, or recovered from COVID-19. Where HLA class I and class II types were available, the types were taken from metadata supplied by the sample provider, not from assay-based typing. The prospective study material was composed of cDNA or gDNA derived from T cells, B-cell-depleted T cells, or PBMCs. The samples were drawn from the first 160 participants of the ongoing ImmuneRACE study and from 950 to 1,500 subjects provided by 6 global collaborators. General findings and caveats noted by the study authors: Clinical and demographic metadata were provided uncurated, with the amount varying by source and participant.

Enrolling through a virtual design, the prospective study's participants ranged in age from roughly 18 to 89 years and lived across 24 United States geographic areas. In the prospective study, cohorts were assigned on the basis of participant-reported clinical history obtained from a screening survey and a study questionnaire. ImmuneRACE Cohort 3 recovered participants were defined by two consecutive negative NP/OP PCR tests, healthcare professional clearance, or symptom resolution. In the prospective study, whole blood, serum and a nasopharyngeal or oropharyngeal swab were collected from each participant by mobile phlebotomists. Over an approximately two-month period, participants in the prospective study had the option of providing additional blood draws and questionnaires. Prospective study blood samples were shipped either frozen or at room temperature before DNA extraction. As encoded in the germline V gene, CDR1 is SGHRS while CDR2 is YFSETQ. Counted from cysteine to phenylalanine, this CDR3 has 18 amino acids. The only DNA kept is the CDR3, 54 bases in frame from the first base. V is reduced by 3 bases and J by 3 bases, leaving a spacing of 24 bases between them.

Rearrangement joined TRBV5-1 to TRBJ1-2; possibly the D gene is TRBD1, per 5 matching bases. The sequencing sample was made of PBMCs or T cells enriched from blood (not recorded which). This sequence was found in a man aged 55-75 years who had recovered from COVID-19. The nucleotides read TGCGCCAGCAGCTCTACTCCTCGCGGGGCTCGAAAGGACTATGGCTACACCTTC. Its product reads: CASSSTPRGARKDYGYTF.